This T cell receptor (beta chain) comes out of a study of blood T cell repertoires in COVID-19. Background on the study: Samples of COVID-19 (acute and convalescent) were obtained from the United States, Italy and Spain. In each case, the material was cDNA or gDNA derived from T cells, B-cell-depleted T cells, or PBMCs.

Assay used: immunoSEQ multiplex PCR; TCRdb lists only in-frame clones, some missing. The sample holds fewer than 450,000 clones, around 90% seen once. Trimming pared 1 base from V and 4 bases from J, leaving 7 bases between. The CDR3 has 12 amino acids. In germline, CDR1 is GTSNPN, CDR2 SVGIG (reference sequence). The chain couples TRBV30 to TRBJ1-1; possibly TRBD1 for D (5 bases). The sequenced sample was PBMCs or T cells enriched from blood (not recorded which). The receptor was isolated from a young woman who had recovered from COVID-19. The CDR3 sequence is CAWSAGVTEAFF. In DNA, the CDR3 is TGTGCCTGGAGTGCGGGGGTCACTGAAGCTTTCTTT.